Following are 7 T cell receptor beta chains from one sample sequenced in a study of blood T cell repertoires in COVID-19. This table comes from immunoSEQ multiplex PCR, and its TCRdb copy is limited to in-frame clones, with some not included. The sample carries 140,000 to 150,000 clones, 80% to 85% recorded once. Sequenced sample: peripheral blood. These receptors came from a human donor in a cohort sampled during active COVID-19.

The gene calls are TRBV24-1 and TRBJ2-3; 7 positions match TRBD1. The ends lost 4 bases at V and 6 bases at J; junction bases unmatched: 12. CDR1 and CDR2 (germline): KGHDR, SFDVKD. The CDR3 runs to 16 residues. CDR3 protein: CATSETGQAARDTQYF. CDR3 in DNA: TGTGCCACCAGTGAGACCGGACAGGCCGCACGGGATACGCAGTATTTT.

CDR3 bases: TGTGCCAGCAGCGGTTTTCTACAGGGGACCTATGGCTACACCTTC. Amino acid sequence: CASSGFLQGTYGYTF. The rearrangement joins TRBV7-2 to TRBJ1-2; the match to TRBD1 covers 7 bases. V lost 5 bases and J lost 4; bases outside the gene matches: 10. The germline CDR1 and CDR2 sequences are SGHTA and FQGNSA. The CDR3 is 15 amino acids.

The gene calls are TRBV28 and TRBJ2-7; D is possibly TRBD1 (8 bases). The CDR3 has 16 amino acids. Germline V CDR1 and CDR2: MDHEN, SYDVKM. V lost 6 bases, J lost 5 bases, and 23 bases lay in between. CDR3 region: CASSRPKQGGRDEQYF. The CDR3 DNA reads as TGTGCCAGCAGCCGACCCAAACAGGGGGGGCGGGACGAGCAGTACTTC.

This rearrangement joins TRBV19 to TRBJ1-6, with no clear D. V shed 2 bases and J shed 9 bases, with 5 bases lying between them. The CDR3 runs 12 residues. Germline V gene sequence: CDR1 LNHDA, CDR2 SQIVND (reference sequence). CDR3 residues: CASSITTSPLHF. Written as DNA, the CDR3 is TGTGCCAGTAGTATAACAACTTCACCCCTCCACTTT.

The chain combines TRBV2 with TRBJ2-7; 8 bases agree with TRBD2. This CDR3 spans 14 amino acids. The germline gives CDR1 SNHLY, CDR2 FYNNEI. With V trimmed by 4 bases and J by 7 bases, 9 bases remained unmatched. CDR3 DNA sequence: TGTGCCAGCAGTGCATCCAGCGGGAGTGAGGAGCAGTACTTC. Its translation is CASSASSGSEEQYF. Drawing the rest from reference TRBV2 and TRBJ2-7, the complete variable domain is EPEVTQTPSHQVTQMGQEVILRCVPISNHLYFYWYRQILGQKVEFLVSFYNNEISEKSEIFDDQFSVERPDGSNFTLKIRSTKLEDSAMYFCASSASSGSEEQYFGPGTRLTVT.

The V call is TRBV29-1, the J call TRBJ2-5; TRBD1 matches at 10 bases. Looked up from germline, CDR1 is SQVTM and CDR2 is ANQGSEA. With V trimmed by 7 bases and J by 6 bases, 11 bases remained unmatched. The CDR3 length is 14 residues. Here the CDR3 DNA reads TGCAGCGCCGAAAGGGACAGGGGTTATCAGACCCAGTACTTC. It specifies CSAERDRGYQTQYF.

This chain connects TRBV5-1 to TRBJ2-4; TRBD2 aligns across 10 bases. Per the germline V gene, CDR1 is SGHRS and CDR2 is YFSETQ. The CDR3 covers 19 residues. Germline trimming cut 4 bases from V and 3 bases from J; bases unmatched to any gene: 16. The DNA for the CDR3 is TGCGCCAGCAGCCTCGGAGCTAGCGGGAGAAGGGAAGGCAAAAACATTCAGTACTTC. This codes for CASSLGASGRREGKNIQYF.